The 8 T cell receptor beta chains reported below all come from one sample, sequenced in a study of control samples from healthy donors and cancer patients (dated by TCRdb to between 2020 and 2021). Library method: the immunoSEQ multiplex PCR assay. TCRdb provides this immuneACCESS table in a form limited to in-frame rearrangements. Some clones are lacking; in checked studies, under half of them reflect an unresolved V gene, and why the rest are absent is not known. The sample data list more than 150,000 clones, and just under 95% of these were observed just once. Over 1.3% of the sample lies in the top ten. The sample taken for sequencing was blood. The source is a man aged 18 to 30 in good health.

The CDR3 DNA reads TGTGCCATCAGTGGGGGGATTTCCACCGGGGAGCTGTTTTTT. Its translation: CAISGGISTGELFF. The chain recombines TRBV10-3 with TRBJ2-2; the D gene could be TRBD1 or TRBD2 (5 bases each). Per the germline V gene, CDR1 is ENHRY and CDR2 is SYGVKD. V gave up 4 bases and J gave up 4 bases, with 10 bases separating them. This CDR3 spans 14 amino acids.

This rearrangement joins TRBV12-3 or TRBV12-4 to TRBJ1-2; weak D call: TRBD1 (5 bases). V shed 6 bases and J shed 4 bases, with 9 bases lying between them. There are 12 residues in the CDR3. The CDR3 sequence is CASSTTVYGYTF. CDR3 nucleotides: TGTGCCAGCAGCACGACAGTCTATGGCTACACCTTC.

The chain has TRBV5-1 and TRBJ1-1; TRBD1 matches at 9 bases. Germline V gene lookup returns CDR1 SGHRS and CDR2 YFSETQ. V gave up 3 bases and J gave up 0 bases; unmatched junction bases: 6. The CDR3 extends over 16 amino acids. DNA for the CDR3: TGCGCCAGCAGCTCAGGACAGGGGCAGTTGAACACTGAAGCTTTCTTT. Amino acid sequence: CASSSGQGQLNTEAFF.

The rearrangement joins TRBV11-2 to TRBJ2-7; D is possibly TRBD1 or TRBD2 (6 bases each). V was clipped by 4 bases and J by 5 bases, with 21 bases between them. Germline V lookup: CDR1 SGHAT, CDR2 FQNNGV. The CDR3 has 16 amino acids. The CDR3 spells CASSSWVTGAGDEQYF. Written as DNA, the CDR3 is TGTGCCAGCAGCTCGTGGGTCACGGGGGCTGGCGACGAGCAGTACTTC.

The chain couples TRBV12-2 to TRBJ1-6. TRBV12-2 constitutes a pseudogene. The CDR3 loop spans 17 amino acids. The CDR3 sequence is CASRLPSPFTYNSPLHF. CDR3 DNA sequence: TGTGCAAGTCGCTTACCATCCCCCTTCACTTATAATTCACCCCTCCACTTT.

This clone was counted only a few times. This chain links TRBV19 with TRBJ1-1; possible D gene TRBD1, 5 bases. Germline CDR1 and CDR2: LNHDA and SQIVND (reference sequence). The V gene lost 5 bases and the J gene lost 3 bases, with 16 bases spanning the gap. The CDR3 sequence is 15 residues long. CDR3: CASSAPRQGHTEAFF. CDR3 coding DNA: TGTGCCAGTAGTGCTCCCAGGCAGGGCCACACTGAAGCTTTCTTT. Supplemented by reference TRBV19 and TRBJ1-1, the full variable domain reads DGGITQSPKYLFRKEGQNVTLSCEQNLNHDAMYWYRQDPGQGLRLIYYSQIVNDFQKGDIAEGYSVSREKKESFPLTVTSAQKNPTAFYLCASSAPRQGHTEAFFGQGTRLTVV.

This chain connects TRBV2 to TRBJ2-1; D possibly corresponds to TRBD2 (6 bases). Trimming shortened V by 6 bases and J by 6 bases, and 18 bases separated the two germline ends. This CDR3 is built from 15 residues. Germline values: CDR1 SNHLY, CDR2 FYNNEI. CDR3 sequence: CASSPEGIGGNEQFF. The CDR3 nucleotides read TGTGCCAGCAGCCCGGAGGGGATCGGGGGCAATGAGCAGTTCTTC. The full variable domain, rest sourced from reference TRBV2 and TRBJ2-1, is EPEVTQTPSHQVTQMGQEVILRCVPISNHLYFYWYRQILGQKVEFLVSFYNNEISEKSEIFDDQFSVERPDGSNFTLKIRSTKLEDSAMYFCASSPEGIGGNEQFFGPGTRLTVL.

The genes are TRBV27 and TRBJ2-3, with D possibly matching TRBD1 (5 bases). This CDR3 spans 17 amino acids. V was trimmed by 9 bases and J by 3 bases, leaving 25 bases between them. Germline assignment: CDR1 MNHEY and CDR2 SMNVEV (reference sequence). The CDR3 reads CASRKVGALDATDTQYF. In nucleotides, the CDR3 is TGTGCCAGTCGTAAGGTTGGGGCCCTGGACGCGACAGATACGCAGTATTTT.